The clone carrying this TCR beta chain has a handful of counts. The sample originates from a study of intratumoral heterogeneity in liver cancer. Libraries were prepared by immunoSEQ multiplex PCR; TCRdb keeps only in-frame clonotypes and omits some of them. Among 20,000 to 25,000 clones listed, over 60% were seen once. CDR3 size: 15 residues. The V segment lost 3 bases and the J segment 8 bases; nucleotides outside the gene matches: 6. The V gene's germline CDR1 is WNHNN and CDR2 SYGVQD (reference sequence). The chain couples TRBV10-1 to TRBJ2-1, with 11 bases lining up with TRBD1. This specimen was tumor-adjacent normal tissue, taken before any cancer treatment. The clonotype originates from a woman aged 70 to 79 with hepatocellular carcinoma. CDR3 in amino acids: CASSESRTGGDEQFF. DNA for the CDR3: TGCGCCAGCAGTGAATCCCGGACAGGGGGCGATGAGCAGTTCTTC.